This T cell receptor (beta chain) appears in the sequencing data of a study of control samples from healthy donors and cancer patients. Libraries were prepared by immunoSEQ multiplex PCR; TCRdb keeps only in-frame clonotypes and omits some of them. The sample yields under 200,000 clones, 80% to 90% seen once. In its sample, this clone was seen a few times. Germline CDR1 and CDR2: SEHNR and FQNEAQ (reference sequence). With 5 bases clipped from V and 7 bases from J, the junction kept 11 bases outside the gene matches. There are 15 residues in the CDR3. The gene calls are TRBV7-9 and TRBJ2-7; 10 bases line up with TRBD2. This TCR came from a woman aged 25 to 39 in good health. Input material: blood. CDR3 in amino acids: CASSGTAGGPREQYF. CDR3 bases: TGTGCCAGCAGCGGAACAGCGGGAGGGCCTAGAGAGCAGTACTTC.